The clone carrying this TCR beta chain has only one observation. The antigen remains undetermined. The repertoire was sequenced with immunoSEQ multiplex PCR; TCRdb's copy has only in-frame clones and lacks some. The table has around 500,000 clones, 89% seen once. Treatment here: around 19 received Ad26.COV2.S at low or high dose, single or two shots; roughly five received placebo; per-sample allocation not given. Sampling took place 63 days after the first vaccine or placebo injection. Based in Boston, the donor was an adult of 18-55 years. With 5 bases removed from V and 3 bases from J, the gap between germline ends came to 7 bases. The CDR3 has 13 residues. Germline loops: CDR1 MNHEY, CDR2 SVGEGT. This sample stems from a study of Ad26.COV2.S vaccination and SARS-CoV-2 variants. Study at large: This donor came from the COV1001 trial of Ad26.COV2.S. Study observations and caveats: Quantification of TCR breadth and depth may have yielded underestimates of total T cell responses. Recipients given vaccine exceeded placebo recipients in spike-specific TCR breadth.

The chain has TRBV6-2 or TRBV6-3 and TRBJ2-2; D gene uncertain. Sequencing was performed on peripheral blood, taken in a trial of Ad26.COV2.S vaccine versus placebo. The sequence was obtained from a person between 18 and 65 years old who received the Ad26.COV2.S COVID-19 vaccine or a placebo. The CDR3 protein is CASSLSHTGELFF. The DNA of the CDR3 is TGTGCCAGCAGTCTTAGTCACACCGGGGAGCTGTTTTTT.